The 11 T cell receptor beta chains below come from one sample, sequenced in a study of beta chain features in type 1 diabetes listed by TCRdb under 2018. The library was obtained by the immunoSEQ multiplex PCR assay. The High Capacity cDNA Reverse Transcription Kit was used to reverse transcribe all of the isolated RNA, meaning that expressed TCRB transcripts were what got sequenced. The immuneACCESS repertoire file appears here via TCRdb, limited to in-frame rearrangements. These files lack a portion of the clones; in checked studies, under half of the deficit traces to unresolved V genes, and the cause of the others is not known. The sample table lists more than 300,000 clones, 8% of them with a count of one. Of the sample, 0.44% is held by the ten largest clones. The material sequenced was central memory CD4+ T cells from blood. These receptors were taken from a woman aged 18-29 years in good health.

This clone was recorded many times. The chain uses TRBV9 and TRBJ2-2; tentatively, D is TRBD2 (5 bases). CDR1 and CDR2 from the germline V gene are SGDLS and YYNGEE. V lost 3 bases and J lost 6, with 12 bases in between. The CDR3 length is 14 residues. CDR3 region: CASSESPGAGELFF. In nucleotides, the CDR3 is TGTGCCAGCAGCGAATCCCCCGGGGCCGGGGAGCTGTTTTTT.

This chain connects TRBV5-6 to TRBJ2-1; 10 nucleotides line up with TRBD2. V shed 4 bases, J shed 7 bases, and the junction held 11 bases outside the gene matches. From germline, CDR1 is SGHDT and CDR2 YYEEEE. This CDR3 spans 16 amino acids. The DNA of the CDR3 is TGTGCCAGCAGCCCCCATTGGGGACTAGCGCCGAATGAGCAGTTCTTC. Protein sequence: CASSPHWGLAPNEQFF.

This clone was counted between two and nine times. The chain employs TRBV28 and TRBJ1-4; 7 nucleotides align to TRBD1. This CDR3 spans 16 amino acids. Germline loops: CDR1 MDHEN, CDR2 SYDVKM. Losses at the gene ends were 5 bases for V and 5 bases for J; bases not matched to a gene: 11. For the CDR3, the DNA is TGTGCCAGCAGTACCCGACAGGGCGGCTTGAATGAAAAACTGTTTTTT. Protein: CASSTRQGGLNEKLFF.

J is TRBJ2-3 and V is TRBV6-5; possibly TRBD2 for D (5 bases). V lost 7 bases to trimming and J lost 10 bases, with 24 bases between them. This CDR3 has 15 residues. Germline CDR1 reads MNHEY; CDR2 reads SVGAGI. CDR3 loop: CASTTSFSGSNPQYF. DNA of the CDR3: TGTGCCAGCACCACGTCGTTCTCGGGATCGAATCCGCAGTATTTT.

This clone occurred a few times. The V and J genes are TRBV7-6 and TRBJ1-5; D not resolved. The germline CDR1 and CDR2 sequences are SGHVS and FNYEAQ. The CDR3 has 13 amino acids. Trimming cost V 5 bases and J 7 bases, with 12 bases left between them. The CDR3 coding sequence is TGTGCCAGCAGCACACGCAACGGGCAGCCCCAGCATTTT. Residues: CASSTRNGQPQHF.

This chain uses TRBV6-5 with TRBJ2-1; D gene uncertain. The CDR3 is made up of 13 amino acids. V was trimmed by 0 bases and J by 10 bases, leaving 10 bases between them. The germline V gene encodes CDR1 MNHEY and CDR2 SVGAGI. The CDR3 DNA reads as TGTGCCAGCAGTTACTCGGGGAATTACGAGCAGTTCTTC. Protein: CASSYSGNYEQFF.

Notes on this clone: Its ends do not fully match the called genes, so a read error is possible. This chain joins TRBV7-2 and TRBJ2-3, with a tentative D call TRBD2 (5 bases). CDR1 is SGHTA, CDR2 FQGNSA, per germline. The CDR3 consists of 17 residues. CDR3 DNA sequence: TGCGCCAGCAGCCAAGTCCCCCGGAGGTTAAGCACAGATACGCAGTATTTT. Its protein is CASSQVPRRLSTDTQYF.

This chain connects TRBV11-2 to TRBJ2-6; 9 positions agree with TRBD1. V trimming: 8 bases; J trimming: 0 bases; junction bases outside the gene matches: 8. Germline V gene lookup returns CDR1 SGHAT and CDR2 FQNNGV. This CDR3 has 17 amino acids. The CDR3 is CASGYRGQTSGANVLTF. The CDR3, as DNA: TGTGCCAGCGGTTACAGGGGGCAAACCTCTGGGGCCAACGTCCTGACTTTC.

The chain has TRBV6-1 and TRBJ2-3, with D uncertain. CDR1 is MNHNS, CDR2 SASEGT, per germline. The CDR3 runs 13 residues. V lost 5 bases to trimming and J lost 4 bases, with 10 bases between them. CDR3 sequence reads: CASSTTRSDTQYF. The CDR3 nucleotides read TGTGCCAGCAGTACTACCCGATCAGATACGCAGTATTTT.

The rearrangement joins TRBV28 to TRBJ2-5, with 8 bases fitting TRBD2. Judging by the DNA end, TRBJ2-7 fits better; the J call may be wrong. The CDR3 is 16 amino acids. CDR1 is MDHEN and CDR2 is SYDVKM in the germline V gene. CDR3 loop: CASSSLLAGINYEQYF. Written as DNA, the CDR3 is TGTGCCAGCAGTTCCCTTTTAGCGGGGATTAACTACGAGCAGTACTTC.

This clone has just a few counts. CDR3 sequence reads: CASSLFSDLEQYF. The CDR3 DNA follows: TGTGCCAGCAGTTTATTTTCGGACCTCGAGCAGTACTTC. The J gene is TRBJ2-7, the V gene TRBV28; D is unclear. Germline V gene data show CDR1 as MDHEN and CDR2 as SYDVKM. Trimming left V 1 base short and J 6 bases short, with 10 bases between. The CDR3 is 13 amino acids. Together with reference TRBV28 and TRBJ2-7, the CDR3 gives the full variable domain: DVKVTQSSRYLVKRTGEKVFLECVQDMDHENMFWYRQDPGLGLRLIYFSYDVKMKEKGDIPEGYSVSREKKERFSLILESASTNQTSMYLCASSLFSDLEQYFGPGTRLTVT.